This T cell receptor beta chain appears in the sequencing data of a study of Ad26.COV2.S vaccination and SARS-CoV-2 variants. Germline V gene data show CDR1 as MNHEY and CDR2 as SVGAGI. CDR3 length: 15 amino acids. Trimming cost V 3 bases and J 2 bases, with 14 bases left between them. Treatment reported: 15 to 20 received Ad26.COV2.S at low or high dose, single or two shots; several received placebo; per-sample allocation not given. Sampling took place 63 days after the first vaccine or placebo injection. Assay: immunoSEQ multiplex PCR; the TCRdb copy retains only in-frame clones and omits some. This sample has 500,000 or so clones; 75% to 90% occur once, and the top ten carry about 2.7%.

The chain uses TRBV6-5 and TRBJ2-7; possibly TRBD1 for D (6 bases). This TCR came from a person between 18 and 65 years old who received the Ad26.COV2.S COVID-19 vaccine or a placebo. Sequencing was performed on peripheral blood, taken in a trial of Ad26.COV2.S vaccine versus placebo. This chain's CDR3 is CASSYVRTVPYEQYF. CDR3 nucleotide sequence: TGTGCCAGCAGTTATGTCAGGACAGTCCCCTACGAGCAGTACTTC.